Following are 7 T cell receptor beta chains from one sample sequenced in a study of T cells after yellow fever vaccination. One entry per CDR3 protein results from TCRdb running MiXCR on the 5' RACE reads. The sample has nearly 550,000 distinct CDR3 sequences; about a fifth are singletons. This specimen was PBMCs, taken 15 days after the yellow fever booster vaccination. These receptors originate from a young man who received the YFV17D yellow fever vaccine.

This clonotype appeared a few times. This chain joins TRBV6-6 and TRBJ2-1, with D possibly being TRBD2 (5 bases). Per germline, CDR1 MNHNY and CDR2 SVGAGI (reference sequence). V was trimmed by 6 bases and J by 8 bases, leaving 11 bases between them. This CDR3 has 12 residues. In nucleotides, the CDR3 is TGTGCCAGCAGGGCGGGTCATGATGAGCAGTTCTTC. This gives the protein CASRAGHDEQFF.

This chain joins TRBV2 and TRBJ2-3; D gene ambiguous. Germline CDR1 and CDR2: SNHLY and FYNNEI. This CDR3 spans 12 amino acids. The V gene lost 10 bases and the J gene lost 1 base, with 9 bases spanning the gap. The CDR3 nucleotides are TGTGCCACTGAGACCGGCACAGATACGCAGTATTTT. Translating gives CATETGTDTQYF.

This clonotype was observed a few times. The rearrangement links TRBV6-5 to TRBJ2-1; TRBD2 aligns across 13 bases. The length of the CDR3 is 14 residues. Germline CDR1 is MNHEY and CDR2 is SVGAGI. With 7 bases clipped from V and 9 bases from J, the junction kept 6 bases outside the gene matches. The CDR3 loop is CASKWTSGSGEQFF. For the CDR3, the DNA is TGTGCCAGCAAATGGACTAGCGGGAGTGGTGAGCAGTTCTTC.

V and J are TRBV27 and TRBJ1-6; D remains ambiguous. The CDR3 totals 11 residues. Germline V lookup: CDR1 MNHEY, CDR2 SMNVEV (reference sequence). V lost 5 bases to trimming and J lost 8 bases, with 4 bases between them. The CDR3 coding sequence is TGTGCCAGCAGTCCCGATTCACCCCTCCACTTT. Translated, it gives CASSPDSPLHF.

This clonotype was seen a few times. The gene calls are TRBV11-3 and TRBJ2-7; D possibly corresponds to TRBD2 (6 bases). V shed 4 bases and J shed 5 bases, with 21 bases lying between them. Germline V gene data show CDR1 as SGHNT and CDR2 as YENEEA. The CDR3 is made up of 16 amino acids. CDR3 amino acids: CASSSGGFGSSDEQYF. The DNA of the CDR3 is TGTGCCAGCAGCTCCGGCGGGTTCGGGAGCTCGGACGAGCAGTACTTC.

In its sample, this clonotype was seen a few times. The rearrangement joins TRBV11-2 to TRBJ2-7, with TRBD2 identical over 11 bases. There are 17 residues in the CDR3. V lost 2 bases to trimming and J lost 0 bases; unmatched junction nucleotides: 6. Per germline, CDR1 SGHAT and CDR2 FQNNGV. The CDR3 protein is CASSLHPTSGSSYEQYF. CDR3 nucleotide sequence: TGTGCCAGCAGCTTACATCCTACTAGCGGGAGCTCCTACGAGCAGTACTTC. Variable domain in full (rest from reference TRBV11-2 and TRBJ2-7): EAGVAQSPRYKIIEKRQSVAFWCNPISGHATLYWYQQILGQGPKLLIQFQNNGVVDDSQLPKDRFSAERLKGVDSTLKIQPAKLEDSAVYLCASSLHPTSGSSYEQYFGPGTRLTVT.

The V and J genes are TRBV12-3 or TRBV12-4 and TRBJ2-1, with 11 bases fitting TRBD2. Trimming removed 7 bases from V and 4 bases from J; junction bases left unmatched: 6. The length of the CDR3 is 15 residues. CDR3 coding DNA: TGTGCCAGCACCACAAGACTAGCGGGGTACAATGAGCAGTTCTTC. Encoded protein: CASTTRLAGYNEQFF.